Described below is a single T cell receptor (beta chain) sequence and its context. The antigen it recognizes is unknown. No qualities accompany the bases; no much larger clone lies one base away. This sample was taken from a study of blood T cell repertoires in COVID-19 (dated by TCRdb to the early 2020s). With regard to the full study: Samples covering the acute and convalescent phases of COVID-19 were provided by collaborators in the United States, Italy and Spain. The prospective study material was composed of cDNA or gDNA derived from T cells, B-cell-depleted T cells, or PBMCs. Deeply sampled blood TCRbeta repertoires from subjects exposed to, actively infected with, or recovered from COVID-19 were included in the dataset. The repertoires were released in a freely available public database meant as a resource for research on the immune response to SARS-CoV-2. The samples were drawn from the first 160 participants of the ongoing ImmuneRACE study and from 1,254 subjects provided by 6 global collaborators. A de-identified subject ID, COVID-19 status, age in years and sex were almost always included in the sample metadata. HLA class I and class II types, where available, came from metadata supplied by the sample provider rather than from assay-based typing.

Overall study results and their limits: The amount of clinical and demographic metadata varied by source and participant and was provided uncurated.

Whole blood was collected in K2EDTA tubes by collaborating institutions according to the institutions' own protocols. For TCRbeta analysis, collaborator samples were shipped as frozen whole blood, as isolated PBMCs, or as DNA extracted from either sample type. V is trimmed back by 7 bases and J by 8 bases, and the junction contains 12 bases that no gene match accounts for. The germline V gene provides CDR1 MDHEN and CDR2 SYDVKM. The CDR3 covers 16 residues, taking in both the cysteine and the phenylalanine. The only DNA kept is the CDR3, 48 bases in frame from the first base. The immunoSEQ Assay, a bias-controlled multiplex PCR, was used to amplify TCRbeta CDR3 regions from genomic DNA. The original pipeline was this. Within the assay, amplification of reference gene primers was used to estimate how many nucleated cells each sample contained. To quantify the absolute abundance of each unique TCRbeta CDR3 rearrangement, sequence reads were collapsed and filtered. Productive Simpson clonality was computed per sample as the square root of Simpson's diversity index over productive rearrangements. TCRdb retrieved this table from immuneACCESS and kept in-frame rearrangements only. Not all clones are present; in checked studies, unresolved V genes account for under half, and no reason is known for the remainder. V and J calls and clone size are given by that table; D and trimming were obtained from the DNA. This sample has around 70,000 clones in its table, and 75% of those were observed once. 20% to 25% of the sample belongs to the ten largest clones.

The sample comprised peripheral blood. The receptor chain draws on TRBV28 and TRBJ2-2; 11 bases in the middle match TRBD1. The TCR comes from a man between 65 and 80 years old with acute or convalescent COVID-19. The CDR3 protein: CASNTPGQGAGGELFF. The DNA is TGTGCCAGCAACACCCCCGGACAGGGGGCAGGAGGGGAGCTGTTTTTT.